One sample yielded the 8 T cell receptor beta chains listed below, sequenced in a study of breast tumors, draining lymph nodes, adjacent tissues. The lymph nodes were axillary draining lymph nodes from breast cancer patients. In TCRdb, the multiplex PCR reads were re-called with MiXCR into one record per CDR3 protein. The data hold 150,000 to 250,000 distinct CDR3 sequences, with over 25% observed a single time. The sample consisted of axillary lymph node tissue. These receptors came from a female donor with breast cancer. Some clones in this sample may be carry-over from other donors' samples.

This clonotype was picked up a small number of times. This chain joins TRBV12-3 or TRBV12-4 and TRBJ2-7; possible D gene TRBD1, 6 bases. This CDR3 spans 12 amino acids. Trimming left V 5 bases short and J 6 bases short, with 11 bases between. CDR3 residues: CASSSQGIEQYF. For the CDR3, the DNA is TGTGCCAGCAGTAGCCAGGGGATCGAGCAGTACTTC.

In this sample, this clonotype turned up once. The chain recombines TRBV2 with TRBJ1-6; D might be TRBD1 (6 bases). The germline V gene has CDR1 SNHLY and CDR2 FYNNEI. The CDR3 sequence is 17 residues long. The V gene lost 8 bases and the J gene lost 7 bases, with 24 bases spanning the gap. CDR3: CASETAPGGGRNSPLHF. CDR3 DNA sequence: TGTGCCAGCGAGACCGCCCCTGGCGGGGGCCGCAATTCACCCCTCCACTTT.

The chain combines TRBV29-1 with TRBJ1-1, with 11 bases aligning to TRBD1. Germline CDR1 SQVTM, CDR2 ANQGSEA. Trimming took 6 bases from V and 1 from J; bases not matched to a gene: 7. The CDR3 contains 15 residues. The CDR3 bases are TGCAGCGTGGAGGGGACAGGGGGTCCGAACACTGAAGCTTTCTTT. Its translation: CSVEGTGGPNTEAFF.

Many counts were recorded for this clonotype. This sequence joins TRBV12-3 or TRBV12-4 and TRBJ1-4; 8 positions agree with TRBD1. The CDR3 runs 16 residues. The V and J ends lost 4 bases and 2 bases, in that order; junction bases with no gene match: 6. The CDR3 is CASSSLHRGTNEKLFF. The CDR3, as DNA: TGTGCCAGCAGTTCACTCCACAGGGGGACTAATGAAAAACTGTTTTTT.

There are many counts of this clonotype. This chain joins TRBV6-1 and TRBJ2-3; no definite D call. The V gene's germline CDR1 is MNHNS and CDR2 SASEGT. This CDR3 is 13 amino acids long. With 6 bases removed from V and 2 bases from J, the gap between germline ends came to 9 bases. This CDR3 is CASSKDFTDTQYF. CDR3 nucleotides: TGTGCCAGCAGCAAGGATTTCACAGATACGCAGTATTTT.

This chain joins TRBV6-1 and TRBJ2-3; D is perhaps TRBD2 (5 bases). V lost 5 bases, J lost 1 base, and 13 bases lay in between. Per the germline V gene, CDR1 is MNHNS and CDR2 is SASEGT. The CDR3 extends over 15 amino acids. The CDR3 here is CASSLRSGRTDTQYF. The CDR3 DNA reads TGTGCCAGCAGTCTTAGAAGCGGCCGCACAGATACGCAGTATTTT.

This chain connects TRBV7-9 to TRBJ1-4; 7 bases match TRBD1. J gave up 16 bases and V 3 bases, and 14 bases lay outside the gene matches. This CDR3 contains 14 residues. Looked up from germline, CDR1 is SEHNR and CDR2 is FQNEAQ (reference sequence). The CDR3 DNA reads TGTGCCAGCAGCTTGACAGGGACTAATGAAAGACCGTTTTTT. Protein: CASSLTGTNERPFF.

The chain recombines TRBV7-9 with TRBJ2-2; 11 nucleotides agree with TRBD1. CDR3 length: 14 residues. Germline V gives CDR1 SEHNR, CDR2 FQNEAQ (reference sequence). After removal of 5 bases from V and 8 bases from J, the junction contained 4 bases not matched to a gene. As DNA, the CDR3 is TGTGCCAGCAGCCTGGGACAGGGGGTTGGGGAGCTGTTTTTT. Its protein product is CASSLGQGVGELFF.